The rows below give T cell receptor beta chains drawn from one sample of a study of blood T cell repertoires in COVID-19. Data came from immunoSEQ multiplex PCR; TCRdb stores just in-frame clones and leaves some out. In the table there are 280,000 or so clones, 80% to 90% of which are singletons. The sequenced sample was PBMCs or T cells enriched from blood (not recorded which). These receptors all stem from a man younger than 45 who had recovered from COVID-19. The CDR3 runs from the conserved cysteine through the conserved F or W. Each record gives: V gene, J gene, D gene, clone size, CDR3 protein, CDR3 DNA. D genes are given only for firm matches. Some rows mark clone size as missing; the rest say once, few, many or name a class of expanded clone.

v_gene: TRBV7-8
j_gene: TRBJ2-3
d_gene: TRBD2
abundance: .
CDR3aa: CASSSGTNTDTQYF
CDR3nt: TGTGCCAGCAGCTCCGGGACTAACACAGATACGCAGTATTTT

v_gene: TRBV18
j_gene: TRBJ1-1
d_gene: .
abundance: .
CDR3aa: CASSPLNFVAEAFF
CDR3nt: TGTGCCAGCTCACCATTGAACTTTGTCGCTGAAGCTTTCTTT

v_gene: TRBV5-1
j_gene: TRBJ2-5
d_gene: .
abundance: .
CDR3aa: CASTKGRGSEETQYF
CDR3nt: TGCGCCAGCACAAAGGGGAGGGGGAGTGAAGAGACCCAGTACTTC

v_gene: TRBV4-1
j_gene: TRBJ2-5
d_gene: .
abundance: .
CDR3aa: CASSQDAGHETQYF
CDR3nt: TGCGCCAGCAGCCAAGATGCAGGACACGAGACCCAGTACTTC

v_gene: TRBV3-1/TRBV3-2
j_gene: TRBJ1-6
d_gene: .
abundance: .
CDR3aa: CASSEGTGLNSPLHF
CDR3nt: TGTGCCAGCAGCGAAGGGACGGGACTTAATTCACCCCTCCACTTT

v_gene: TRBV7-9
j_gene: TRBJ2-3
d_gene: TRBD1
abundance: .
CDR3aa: CASSLGTGTVRTDTQYF
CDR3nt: TGTGCCAGCAGCTTAGGAACCGGGACAGTTCGCACAGATACGCAGTATTTT

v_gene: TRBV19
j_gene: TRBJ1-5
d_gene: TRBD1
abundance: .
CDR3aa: CASSIPRRGTSNQPQHF
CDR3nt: TGTGCCAGTAGTATACCCCGCAGGGGGACAAGCAATCAGCCCCAGCATTTT

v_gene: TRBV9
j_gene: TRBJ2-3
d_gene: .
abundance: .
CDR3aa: CASSGTFTDTQYF
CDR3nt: TGTGCCAGCAGTGGGACTTTCACAGATACGCAGTATTTT

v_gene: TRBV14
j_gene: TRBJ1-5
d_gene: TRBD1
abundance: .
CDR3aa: CASSQLQGARQPQHF
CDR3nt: TGTGCCAGCAGCCAACTACAGGGGGCGCGACAGCCCCAGCATTTT

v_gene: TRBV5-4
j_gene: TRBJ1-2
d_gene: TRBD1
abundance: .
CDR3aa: CASSSGTVSYDGYTF
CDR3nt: TGTGCCAGCAGCTCCGGGACAGTGAGTTATGATGGCTACACCTTC

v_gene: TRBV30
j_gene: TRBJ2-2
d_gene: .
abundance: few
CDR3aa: CAHSGDYLHTGELFF
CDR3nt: TGTGCCCACTCAGGGGACTACCTCCACACCGGGGAGCTGTTTTTT

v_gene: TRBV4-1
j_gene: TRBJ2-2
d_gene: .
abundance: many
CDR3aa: CASSQKSLRSNTGELFF
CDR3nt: TGCGCCAGCAGCCAAAAGTCGCTCAGATCGAACACCGGGGAGCTGTTTTTT

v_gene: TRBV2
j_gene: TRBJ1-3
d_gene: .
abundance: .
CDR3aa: CASSEGRDTSGNTIYF
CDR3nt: TGTGCCAGCAGTGAAGGCCGGGACACCTCTGGAAACACCATATATTTT

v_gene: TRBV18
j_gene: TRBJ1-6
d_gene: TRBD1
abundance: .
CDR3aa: CASSPTPGQDNSPLHF
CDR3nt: TGTGCCAGCTCACCAACACCGGGACAGGATAATTCACCCCTCCACTTT

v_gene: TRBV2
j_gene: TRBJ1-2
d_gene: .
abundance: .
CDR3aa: CASSRTDYGYTF
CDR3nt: TGTGCCAGCAGTCGGACAGATTATGGCTACACCTTC

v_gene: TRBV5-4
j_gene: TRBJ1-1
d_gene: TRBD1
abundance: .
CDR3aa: CASSRQGGTEAFF
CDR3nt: TGTGCCAGCAGCCGGCAGGGGGGCACTGAAGCTTTCTTT

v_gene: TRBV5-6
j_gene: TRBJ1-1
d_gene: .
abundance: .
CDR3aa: CASSLREGGTEAFF
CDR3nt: TGTGCCAGCAGCTTACGGGAGGGAGGGACTGAAGCTTTCTTT

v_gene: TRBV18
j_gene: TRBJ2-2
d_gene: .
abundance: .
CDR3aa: CASSPRNTIQGIRDTGELFF
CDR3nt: TGTGCCAGCTCACCAAGGAATACGATTCAGGGTATCAGGGACACCGGGGAGCTGTTTTTT

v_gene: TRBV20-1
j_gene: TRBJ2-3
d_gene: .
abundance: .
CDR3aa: CSASFTGNTDTQYF
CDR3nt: TGCAGTGCTAGTTTTACAGGAAACACAGATACGCAGTATTTT

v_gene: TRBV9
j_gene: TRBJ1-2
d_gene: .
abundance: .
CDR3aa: CASSVSPGDYGYTF
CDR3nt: TGTGCCAGCAGCGTAAGCCCGGGGGACTATGGCTACACCTTC

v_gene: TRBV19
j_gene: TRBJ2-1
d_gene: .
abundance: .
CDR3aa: CASSRDFYNEQFF
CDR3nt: TGTGCCAGTAGTAGGGACTTCTACAATGAGCAGTTCTTC

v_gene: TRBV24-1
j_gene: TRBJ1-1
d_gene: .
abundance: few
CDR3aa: CATSDPGSGNTEAFF
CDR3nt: TGTGCCACCAGTGACCCAGGGTCTGGGAACACTGAAGCTTTCTTT

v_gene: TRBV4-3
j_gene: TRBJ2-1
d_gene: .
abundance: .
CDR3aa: CASSHTWSSYNEQFF
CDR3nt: TGCGCCAGCAGCCATACTTGGAGCTCCTACAATGAGCAGTTCTTC

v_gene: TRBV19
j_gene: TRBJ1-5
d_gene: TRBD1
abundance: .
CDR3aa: CASSGIPGQGYSNQPQHF
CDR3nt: TGTGCCAGTAGTGGTATCCCGGGACAGGGATATAGCAATCAGCCCCAGCATTTT

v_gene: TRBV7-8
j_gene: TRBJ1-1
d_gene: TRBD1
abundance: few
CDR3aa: CASSGQGRMNTEAFF
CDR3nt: TGTGCCAGCAGCGGACAGGGACGCATGAACACTGAAGCTTTCTTT

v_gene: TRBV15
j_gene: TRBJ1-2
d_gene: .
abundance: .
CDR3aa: CATSRVAVVNYGYTF
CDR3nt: TGTGCCACCAGCAGAGTAGCGGTTGTCAACTATGGCTACACCTTC

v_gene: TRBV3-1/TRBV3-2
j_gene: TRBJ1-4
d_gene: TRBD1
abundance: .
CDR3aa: CASSQPGKGQPNEKLFF
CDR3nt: TGTGCCAGCAGCCAACCCGGAAAGGGACAGCCTAATGAAAAACTGTTTTTT

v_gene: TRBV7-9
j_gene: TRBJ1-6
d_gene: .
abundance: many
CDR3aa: CASSHQHEVSPLHF
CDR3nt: TGTGCCAGCAGCCACCAGCACGAGGTTAGTCCCCTCCACTTT

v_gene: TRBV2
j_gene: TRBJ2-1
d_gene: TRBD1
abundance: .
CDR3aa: CASSPLPGGLSYNEQFF
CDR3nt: TGTGCCAGCAGTCCGCTACCAGGGGGCTTATCCTACAATGAGCAGTTCTTC

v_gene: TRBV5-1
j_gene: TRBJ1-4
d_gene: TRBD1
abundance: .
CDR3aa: CASSLGTGIEKLFF
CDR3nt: TGCGCCAGCAGCTTGGGGACAGGGATTGAAAAACTGTTTTTT

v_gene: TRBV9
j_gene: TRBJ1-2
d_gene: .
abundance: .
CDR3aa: CASSVGAGLDGYTF
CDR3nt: TGTGCCAGCAGCGTAGGGGCAGGGTTGGATGGCTACACCTTC

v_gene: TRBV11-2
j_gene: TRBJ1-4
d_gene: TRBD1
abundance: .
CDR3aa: CASSSSLIFGQGQNEKLFF
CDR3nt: TGTGCCAGCAGCTCCTCCCTCATTTTTGGACAGGGACAGAATGAAAAACTGTTTTTT

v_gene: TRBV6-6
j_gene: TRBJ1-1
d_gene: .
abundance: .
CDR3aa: CASSYSIRGGEAFF
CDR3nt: TGTGCCAGCAGTTACTCGATTCGGGGGGGTGAAGCTTTCTTT

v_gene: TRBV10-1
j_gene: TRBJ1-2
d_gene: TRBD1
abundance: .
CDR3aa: CASSRDRGEINYGYTF
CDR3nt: TGCGCCAGCAGCCGGGACAGGGGGGAGATTAACTATGGCTACACCTTC

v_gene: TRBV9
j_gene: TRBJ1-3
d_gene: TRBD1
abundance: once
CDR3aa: CASSLSGQASSGNTIYF
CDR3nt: TGTGCCAGCAGCCTGAGCGGACAGGCGAGCTCTGGAAACACCATATATTTT

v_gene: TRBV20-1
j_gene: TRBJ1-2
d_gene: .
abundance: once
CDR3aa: CSASSGGKDGYTF
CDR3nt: TGCAGTGCTAGTTCCGGAGGGAAAGATGGCTACACCTTC

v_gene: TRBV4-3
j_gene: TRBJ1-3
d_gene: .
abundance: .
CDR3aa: CASSPQLGGSGNTIYF
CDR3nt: TGCGCCAGCAGCCCCCAACTAGGGGGTTCTGGAAACACCATATATTTT

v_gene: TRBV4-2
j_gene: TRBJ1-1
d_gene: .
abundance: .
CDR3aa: CASSQPSGGDLGTEAFF
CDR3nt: TGTGCCAGCAGCCAACCCTCCGGGGGGGATTTGGGCACTGAAGCTTTCTTT

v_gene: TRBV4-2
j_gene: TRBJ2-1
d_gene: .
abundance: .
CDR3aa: CASSQEGTGRQNEQFF
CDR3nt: TGTGCCAGCAGCCAAGAAGGGACTGGGCGGCAGAATGAGCAGTTCTTC

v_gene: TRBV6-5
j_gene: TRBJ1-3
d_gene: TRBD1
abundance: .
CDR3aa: CASSRGQGLGNTIYF
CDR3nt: TGTGCCAGCAGCCGGGGACAGGGGTTAGGAAACACCATATATTTT

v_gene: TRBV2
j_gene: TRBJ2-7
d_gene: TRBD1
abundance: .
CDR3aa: CASSHRGPTYEQYF
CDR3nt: TGTGCCAGCAGTCACAGGGGGCCCACCTACGAGCAGTACTTC